The sequence of this T cell receptor beta chain was determined in a study of cytomegalovirus exposure and HLA in healthy donors. Findings and caveats of the study: It was reported that the classifier diagnosed cytomegalovirus status with high specificity and sensitivity in both the original and validation cohorts.

Worth noting for this clone: The antigen is undetermined.

The V gene's germline CDR1 is LNHNV and CDR2 YYDKDF (reference sequence). The CDR3 sequence is 16 residues long. The V gene end was trimmed by 0 bases and the J gene end by 6 bases; junction bases not matched to a gene: 10. Researchers ran the PCR with 60 Vbeta and 13 Jbeta primers. Sequencing used immunoSEQ multiplex PCR; TCRdb keeps in-frame clones, though not all of them. The data contain 270,000 or so clones, roughly 85% of them singletons. The chain joins TRBV15 to TRBJ2-7; 8 bases agree with TRBD2. Sample: PBMCs. The source of this sequence is a man in his forties in good health and CMV-seropositive. The CDR3 is CATSRDRGTRTGEQYF. CDR3 bases: TGTGCCACCAGCAGAGATCGGGGGACTAGGACCGGCGAGCAGTACTTC.